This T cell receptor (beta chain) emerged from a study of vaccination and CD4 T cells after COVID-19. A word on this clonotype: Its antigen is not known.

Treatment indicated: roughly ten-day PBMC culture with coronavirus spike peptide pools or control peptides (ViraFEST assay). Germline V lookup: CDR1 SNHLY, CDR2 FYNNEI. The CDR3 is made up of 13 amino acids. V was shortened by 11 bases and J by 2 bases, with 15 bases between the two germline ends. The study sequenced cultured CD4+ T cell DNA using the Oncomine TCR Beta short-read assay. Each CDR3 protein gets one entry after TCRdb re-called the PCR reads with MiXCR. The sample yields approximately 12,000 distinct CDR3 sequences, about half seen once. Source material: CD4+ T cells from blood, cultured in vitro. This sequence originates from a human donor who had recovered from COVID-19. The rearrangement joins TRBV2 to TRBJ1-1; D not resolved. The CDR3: CAGAAQINTEAFF. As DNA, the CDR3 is TGTGCCGGAGCAGCGCAGATTAACACTGAAGCTTTCTTT. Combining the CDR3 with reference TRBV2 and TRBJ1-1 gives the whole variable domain EPEVTQTPSHQVTQMGQEVILRCVPISNHLYFYWYRQILGQKVEFLVSFYNNEISEKSEIFDDQFSVERPDGSNFTLKIRSTKLEDSAMYFCAGAAQINTEAFFGQGTRLTVV.